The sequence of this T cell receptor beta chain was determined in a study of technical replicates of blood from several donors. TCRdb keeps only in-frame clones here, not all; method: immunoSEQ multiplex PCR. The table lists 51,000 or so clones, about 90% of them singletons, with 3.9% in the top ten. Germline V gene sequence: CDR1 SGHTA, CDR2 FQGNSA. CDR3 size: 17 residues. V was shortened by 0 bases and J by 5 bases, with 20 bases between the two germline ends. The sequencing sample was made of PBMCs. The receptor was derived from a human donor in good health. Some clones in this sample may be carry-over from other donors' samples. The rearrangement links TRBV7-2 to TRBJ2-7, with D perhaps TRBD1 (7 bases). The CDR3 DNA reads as TGTGCCAGCAGCTTAGCGTCAGGGGGGACCCCCTGGAACGAGCAGTACTTC. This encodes CASSLASGGTPWNEQYF.